Listed below are T cell receptor beta chains from one sample, sequenced in a study of CD8 T cells in ankylosing spondylitis. TCRdb re-called the 5' RACE reads with MiXCR, one entry per CDR3 protein. The sample holds 390,000 or so distinct CDR3 sequences; around 24% are singletons and the top ten take around 16%. Material for sequencing was blood, either unsorted or a sorted T cell fraction (not recorded which). All receptors derive from a male donor with ankylosing spondylitis. Both conserved end residues are part of each CDR3. A D gene is named only where the DNA matches it firmly. Size is stated for part of the rows, as once, few or many counts, or as a class when the clone is expanded.

size	V	D	J	CDR3	DNA
-	TRBV5-1	-	TRBJ2-1	CASTFPTLGEQFF	TGCGCCAGCACATTCCCCACCTTGGGTGAGCAGTTCTTC
-	TRBV12-3/TRBV12-4	TRBD2	TRBJ2-4	CASSFLAGGNIQYF	TGTGCCAGCAGTTTTTTAGCGGGGGGAAACATTCAGTACTTC
-	TRBV4-2	-	TRBJ1-6	CASSQDWDGNSPLHF	TGTGCCAGCAGCCAAGATTGGGACGGTAATTCACCCCTCCACTTT
-	TRBV2	-	TRBJ1-6	CASSEEQGYSPLHF	TGTGCCAGCAGTGAAGAACAGGGTTATTCACCCCTCCACTTT
-	TRBV14	TRBD2	TRBJ2-7	CASSQGLASSYEQYF	TGTGCCAGCAGCCAAGGACTAGCGAGCTCCTACGAGCAGTACTTC
-	TRBV7-2	-	TRBJ1-2	CASSLAQAYGYTF	TGTGCCAGCAGCTTAGCGCAGGCCTATGGCTACACCTTC
few	TRBV20-1	TRBD2	TRBJ2-3	CSARAQAGVADTQYF	TGCAGTGCTAGGGCCCAAGCGGGAGTGGCAGATACGCAGTATTTT
-	TRBV6-4	-	TRBJ1-2	CASRAEPGLWGYTF	TGTGCCAGCAGAGCTGAACCGGGGCTTTGGGGCTACACCTTC
-	TRBV29-1	-	TRBJ2-7	CSALKGTTSSYEQYF	TGCAGCGCCCTTAAAGGGACAACGAGCTCCTACGAGCAGTACTTC
-	TRBV27	-	TRBJ1-3	CASSSRGGRHSGNTIYF	TGTGCCAGCAGTTCCAGGGGAGGCCGACACTCTGGAAACACCATATATTTT
few	TRBV4-3	TRBD1	TRBJ2-1	CASSQSLTGGHEQFF	TGCGCCAGCAGCCAAAGTTTGACAGGGGGCCATGAGCAGTTCTTC
once	TRBV2	TRBD2	TRBJ2-7	CASSELTRAGGYF	TGTGCCAGCAGTGAGCTAACTCGAGCGGGGGGGTACTTC
few	TRBV18	-	TRBJ2-7	CASSQDWAYEQYF	TGTGCCAGCTCACAGGACTGGGCCTACGAGCAGTACTTC
-	TRBV29-1	TRBD1	TRBJ2-2	CSVEDYAGTENTGELFF	TGCAGCGTTGAAGATTATGCCGGGACAGAGAACACCGGGGAGCTGTTTTTT
-	TRBV24-1	-	TRBJ2-3	CATSGATDTQYF	TGTGCCACCAGCGGGGCCACAGATACGCAGTATTTT
many	TRBV28	TRBD2	TRBJ2-7	CASRRSGSGHEQYF	TGTGCCAGCAGGAGAAGCGGGAGCGGCCACGAGCAGTACTTC
-	TRBV9	-	TRBJ1-6	CASSVSSYNSPLHF	TGTGCCAGCAGCGTGAGCTCCTATAATTCACCCCTCCACTTT
-	TRBV7-2	-	TRBJ1-5	CASSLKVGNQPQHF	TGTGCCAGCAGCTTAAAGGTCGGGAATCAGCCCCAGCATTTT
-	TRBV5-6	TRBD1	TRBJ2-7	CASSWTDRARGEQYF	TGTGCCAGCAGCTGGACGGACAGGGCACGGGGCGAGCAGTACTTC
few	TRBV14	TRBD1	TRBJ2-2	CASSSFRTGRFTGELFF	TGTGCCAGCAGCTCTTTCCGGACAGGGCGTTTCACCGGGGAGCTGTTTTTT
few	TRBV14	TRBD2	TRBJ2-3	CASSPILGGGSSDTQYF	TGTGCCAGCAGCCCCATATTAGGTGGCGGGAGTTCAGATACGCAGTATTTT
-	TRBV5-1	TRBD2	TRBJ2-1	CASSLDGTSGKSEQFF	TGCGCCAGCAGCTTGGACGGGACTAGCGGAAAGAGTGAGCAGTTCTTC
-	TRBV19	TRBD1	TRBJ1-5	CASSTTGGHQPQHF	TGTGCCAGTAGTACAACAGGGGGCCATCAGCCCCAGCATTTT
few	TRBV7-9	-	TRBJ2-3	CASSLDGPYPYF	TGTGCCAGCAGCTTAGACGGGCCCTACCCGTATTTT
-	TRBV20-1	TRBD2	TRBJ2-2	CSAGSSGNSGELFF	TGCAGTGCTGGGAGTAGCGGGAACTCCGGGGAGCTGTTTTTT
-	TRBV4-1	-	TRBJ2-6	CASSQRETNSGANVLTF	TGCGCCAGCAGCCAGCGGGAAACTAACTCTGGGGCCAACGTCCTGACTTTC
-	TRBV5-1	TRBD1	TRBJ2-6	CASSSGQERDLFSGANVLTF	TGCGCCAGCAGCTCAGGACAGGAAAGAGACCTTTTCTCTGGGGCCAACGTCCTGACTTTC
-	TRBV7-8	-	TRBJ1-5	CASSLIRAQDQPQHF	TGTGCCAGCAGCTTAATCAGGGCCCAGGATCAGCCCCAGCATTTT